This paragraph covers one T cell receptor (beta chain) sequence. These data are taken from a study of CD8 T cells in Susac syndrome. Sequencing of TCR beta was performed on blood CD8+ and CD4+ T cells. The healthy controls were matched to patients by age and sex. The CD8+ and CD4+ T cells were negatively isolated, with the TEMRA cells enriched by FACS. RNA amounts of about 0.5 to 1 ug underwent reverse transcription with random hexamers. Across 54 Vbeta and 13 Jbeta, TCR beta CDR3 was amplified with immunoSEQ multiplex PCR. TCRdb used MiXCR to reprocess the immunoSEQ multiplex PCR reads, holding one entry per CDR3 protein. The sample records around 160,000 distinct CDR3 sequences, roughly 93% being singletons. This clonotype was sampled from a human donor in good health. What was sequenced was CD4+ T cells from PBMCs.

CDR3 bases: TGTGCCACCCGGGGGCGCTCCTACAATGAGCAGTTCTTC. This sequence encodes CATRGRSYNEQFF. The chain couples TRBV6-2 or TRBV6-3 to TRBJ2-1; D is possibly TRBD1 or TRBD2 (6 bases each). Germline values: CDR1 MNHEY, CDR2 SVGEGT. The germline V and J ends were trimmed by 10 bases and 0 bases, with 10 bases remaining between them. The CDR3 length is 13 residues.